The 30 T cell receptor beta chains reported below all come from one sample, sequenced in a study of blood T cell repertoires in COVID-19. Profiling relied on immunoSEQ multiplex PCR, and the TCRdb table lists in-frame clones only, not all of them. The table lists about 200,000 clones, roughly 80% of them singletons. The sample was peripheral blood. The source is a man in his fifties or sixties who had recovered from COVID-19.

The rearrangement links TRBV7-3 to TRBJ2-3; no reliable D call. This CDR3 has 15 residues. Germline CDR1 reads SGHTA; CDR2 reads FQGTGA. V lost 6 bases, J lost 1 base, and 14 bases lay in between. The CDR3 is CASSGDRQRTDTQYF. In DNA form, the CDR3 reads TGTGCCAGCAGTGGTGACCGACAACGCACAGATACGCAGTATTTT.

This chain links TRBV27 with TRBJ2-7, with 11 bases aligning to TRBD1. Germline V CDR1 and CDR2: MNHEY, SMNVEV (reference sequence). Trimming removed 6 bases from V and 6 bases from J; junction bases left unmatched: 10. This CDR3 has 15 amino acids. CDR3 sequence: CASSWWGTGGPEQYF. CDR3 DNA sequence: TGTGCCAGCAGCTGGTGGGGGACAGGGGGACCCGAGCAGTACTTC.

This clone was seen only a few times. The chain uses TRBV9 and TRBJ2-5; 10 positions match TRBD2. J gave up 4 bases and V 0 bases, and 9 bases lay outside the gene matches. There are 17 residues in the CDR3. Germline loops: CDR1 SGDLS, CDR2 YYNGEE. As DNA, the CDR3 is TGTGCCAGCAGCGTAGTTGGGGCTAGCGGGAGCACAGAGACCCAGTACTTC. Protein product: CASSVVGASGSTETQYF.

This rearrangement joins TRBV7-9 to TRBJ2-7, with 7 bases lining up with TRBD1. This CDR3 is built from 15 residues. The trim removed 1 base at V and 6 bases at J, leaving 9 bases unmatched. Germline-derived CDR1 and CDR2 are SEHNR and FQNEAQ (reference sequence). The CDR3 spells CASSLVEGARVEQYF. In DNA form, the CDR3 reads TGTGCCAGCAGCTTAGTTGAGGGGGCCCGTGTCGAGCAGTACTTC.

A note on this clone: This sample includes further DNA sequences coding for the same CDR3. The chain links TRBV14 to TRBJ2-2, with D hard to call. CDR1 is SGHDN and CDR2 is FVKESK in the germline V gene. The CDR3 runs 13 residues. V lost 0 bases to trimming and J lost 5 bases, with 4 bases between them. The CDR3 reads CASSQDLTGELFF. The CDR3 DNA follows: TGTGCCAGCAGCCAAGATCTAACCGGGGAGCTGTTTTTT.

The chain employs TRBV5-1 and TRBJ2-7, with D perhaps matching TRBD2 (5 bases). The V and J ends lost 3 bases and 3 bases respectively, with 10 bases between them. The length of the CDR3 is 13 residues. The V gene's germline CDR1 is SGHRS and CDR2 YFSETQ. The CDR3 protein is CASSSRVGYEQYF. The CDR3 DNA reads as TGCGCCAGCAGCTCGCGGGTTGGCTACGAGCAGTACTTC.

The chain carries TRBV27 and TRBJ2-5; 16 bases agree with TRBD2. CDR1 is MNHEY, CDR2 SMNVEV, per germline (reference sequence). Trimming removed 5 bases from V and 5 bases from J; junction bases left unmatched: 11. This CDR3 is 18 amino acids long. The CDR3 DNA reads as TGTGCCAGCAGTAGGGGGACTAGCGGGAGGGCAAAGGGTGAGACCCAGTACTTC. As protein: CASSRGTSGRAKGETQYF.

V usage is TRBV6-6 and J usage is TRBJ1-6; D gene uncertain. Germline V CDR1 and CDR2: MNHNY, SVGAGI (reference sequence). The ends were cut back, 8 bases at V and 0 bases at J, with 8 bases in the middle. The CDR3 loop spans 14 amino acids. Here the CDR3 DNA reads TGTGCCAGCGCGGAGAGCTCCTATAATTCACCCCTCCACTTT. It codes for CASAESSYNSPLHF.

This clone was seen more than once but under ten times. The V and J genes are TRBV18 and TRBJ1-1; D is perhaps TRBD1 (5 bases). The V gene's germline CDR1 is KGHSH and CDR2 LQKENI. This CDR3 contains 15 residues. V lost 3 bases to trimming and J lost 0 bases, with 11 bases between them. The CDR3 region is CASSPMTAMNTEAFF. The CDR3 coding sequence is TGTGCCAGCTCACCCATGACAGCGATGAACACTGAAGCTTTCTTT.

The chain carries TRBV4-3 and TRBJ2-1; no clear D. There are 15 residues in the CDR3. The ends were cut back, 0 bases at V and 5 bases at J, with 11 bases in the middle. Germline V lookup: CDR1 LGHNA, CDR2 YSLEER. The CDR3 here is CASSQEASEHNEQFF. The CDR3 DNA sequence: TGCGCCAGCAGCCAAGAAGCCAGCGAGCACAATGAGCAGTTCTTC.

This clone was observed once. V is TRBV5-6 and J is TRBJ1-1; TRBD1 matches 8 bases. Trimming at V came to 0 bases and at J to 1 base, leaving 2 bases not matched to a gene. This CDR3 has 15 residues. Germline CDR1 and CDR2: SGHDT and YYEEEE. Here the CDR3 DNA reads TGTGCCAGCAGCTTGGCGGACAGGGCGAACACTGAAGCTTTCTTT. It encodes CASSLADRANTEAFF.

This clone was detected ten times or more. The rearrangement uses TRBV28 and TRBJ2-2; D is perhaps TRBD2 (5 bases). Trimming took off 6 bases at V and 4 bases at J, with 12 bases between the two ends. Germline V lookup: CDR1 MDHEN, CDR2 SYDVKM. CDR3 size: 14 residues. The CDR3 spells CASREGSATGELFF. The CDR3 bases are TGTGCCAGCAGAGAGGGAAGCGCCACCGGGGAGCTGTTTTTT.

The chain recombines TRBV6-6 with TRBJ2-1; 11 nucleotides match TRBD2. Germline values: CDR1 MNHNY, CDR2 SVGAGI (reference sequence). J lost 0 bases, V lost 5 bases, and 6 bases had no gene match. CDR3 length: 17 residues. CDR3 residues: CASSRTSGPSSYNEQFF. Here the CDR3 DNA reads TGTGCCAGCAGTCGGACTAGCGGGCCTAGCTCCTACAATGAGCAGTTCTTC.

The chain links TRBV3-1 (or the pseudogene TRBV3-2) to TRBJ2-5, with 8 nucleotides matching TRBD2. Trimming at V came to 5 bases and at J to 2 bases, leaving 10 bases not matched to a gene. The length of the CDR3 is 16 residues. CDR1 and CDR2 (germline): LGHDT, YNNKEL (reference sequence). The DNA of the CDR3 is TGTGCCAGCAGCAGCGTGGTGGTAGCGGGGCAAGAGACCCAGTACTTC. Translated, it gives CASSSVVVAGQETQYF.

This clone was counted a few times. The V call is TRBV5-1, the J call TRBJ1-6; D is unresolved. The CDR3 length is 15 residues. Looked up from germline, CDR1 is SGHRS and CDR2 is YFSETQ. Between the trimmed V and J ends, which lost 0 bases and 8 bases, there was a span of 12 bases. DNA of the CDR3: TGCGCCAGCAGCTTGGCCGTGGTCGCGGATTCACCCCTCCACTTT. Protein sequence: CASSLAVVADSPLHF.

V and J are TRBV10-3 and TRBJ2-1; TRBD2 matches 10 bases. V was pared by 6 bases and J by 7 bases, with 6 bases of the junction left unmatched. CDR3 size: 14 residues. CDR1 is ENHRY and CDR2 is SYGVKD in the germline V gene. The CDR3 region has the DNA TGTGCCATCAGCGAGGGACTAGCGTCGAATGAGCAGTTCTTC. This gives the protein CAISEGLASNEQFF.

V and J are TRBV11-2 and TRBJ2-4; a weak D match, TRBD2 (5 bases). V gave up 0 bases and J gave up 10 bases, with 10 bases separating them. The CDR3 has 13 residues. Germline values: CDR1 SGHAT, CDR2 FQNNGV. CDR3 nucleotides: TGTGCCAGCAGCTTAGATAGGTGGGAGATTCAGTACTTC. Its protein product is CASSLDRWEIQYF.

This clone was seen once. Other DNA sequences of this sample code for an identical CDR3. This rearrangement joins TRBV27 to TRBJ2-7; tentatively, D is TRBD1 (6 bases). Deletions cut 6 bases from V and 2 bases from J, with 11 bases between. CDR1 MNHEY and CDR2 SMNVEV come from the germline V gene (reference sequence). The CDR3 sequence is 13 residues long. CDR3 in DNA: TGTGCCAGCAGCCTCGGACAGACCTACGAGCAGTACTTC. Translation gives CASSLGQTYEQYF.

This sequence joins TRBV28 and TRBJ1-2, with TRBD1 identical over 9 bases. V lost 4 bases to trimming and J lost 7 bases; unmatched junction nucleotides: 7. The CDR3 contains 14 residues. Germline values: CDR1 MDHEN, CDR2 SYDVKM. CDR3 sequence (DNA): TGTGCCAGCAGTTCCGGGACAGGGATCCGTGGCTACACCTTC. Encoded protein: CASSSGTGIRGYTF.

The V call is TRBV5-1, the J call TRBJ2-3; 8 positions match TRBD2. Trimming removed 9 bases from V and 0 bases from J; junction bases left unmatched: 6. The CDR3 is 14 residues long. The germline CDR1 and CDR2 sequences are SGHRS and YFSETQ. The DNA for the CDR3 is TGCGCCACCGCTAGCGGGTATAGCACAGATACGCAGTATTTT. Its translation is CATASGYSTDTQYF. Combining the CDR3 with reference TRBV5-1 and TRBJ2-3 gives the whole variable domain KAGVTQTPRYLIKTRGQQVTLSCSPISGHRSVSWYQQTPGQGLQFLFEYFSETQRNKGNFPGRFSGRQFSNSRSEMNVSTLELGDSALYLCATASGYSTDTQYFGPGTRLTVL.

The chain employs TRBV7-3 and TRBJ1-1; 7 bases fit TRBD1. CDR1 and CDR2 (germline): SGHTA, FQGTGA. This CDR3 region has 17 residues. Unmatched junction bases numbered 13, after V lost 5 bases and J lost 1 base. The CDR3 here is CASSPQPYRGGNTEAFF. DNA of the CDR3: TGTGCCAGCAGCCCGCAACCGTACAGGGGTGGGAACACTGAAGCTTTCTTT.

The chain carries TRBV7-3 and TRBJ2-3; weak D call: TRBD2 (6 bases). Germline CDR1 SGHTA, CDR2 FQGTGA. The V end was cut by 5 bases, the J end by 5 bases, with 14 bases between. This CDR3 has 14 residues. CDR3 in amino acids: CASSPDGGLDTQYF. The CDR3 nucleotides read TGTGCCAGCAGCCCCGATGGGGGACTAGATACGCAGTATTTT.

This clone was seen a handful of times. CDR3: CASSYGLAGASTSGANVLTF. CDR3 nucleotide sequence: TGTGCCAGCAGCTACGGACTAGCGGGAGCTTCAACTTCTGGGGCCAACGTCCTGACTTTC. The chain is built from TRBV7-6 and TRBJ2-6; TRBD2 matches 13 bases. The CDR3 is 20 amino acids. CDR1 and CDR2 (germline): SGHVS, FNYEAQ. V trimming: 4 bases; J trimming: 1 base; junction bases outside the gene matches: 10.

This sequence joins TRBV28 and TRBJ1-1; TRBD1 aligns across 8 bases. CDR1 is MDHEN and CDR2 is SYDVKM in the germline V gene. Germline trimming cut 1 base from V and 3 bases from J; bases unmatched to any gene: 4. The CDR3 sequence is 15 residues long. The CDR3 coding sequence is TGTGCCAGCAGTTTATTCAGGGGGCGGGACACTGAAGCTTTCTTT. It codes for CASSLFRGRDTEAFF.

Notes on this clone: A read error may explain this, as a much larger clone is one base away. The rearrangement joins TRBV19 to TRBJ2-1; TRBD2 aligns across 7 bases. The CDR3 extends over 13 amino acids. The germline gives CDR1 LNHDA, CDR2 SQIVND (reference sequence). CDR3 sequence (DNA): TGTGCCAATAGTGCGGGAGACTACAATGAGCAGTTCTTC. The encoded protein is CANSAGDYNEQFF.

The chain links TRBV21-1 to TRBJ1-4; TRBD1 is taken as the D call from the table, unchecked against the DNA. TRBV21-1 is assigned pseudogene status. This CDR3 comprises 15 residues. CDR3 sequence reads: CANLMGATTNEKLFF. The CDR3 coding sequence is TGTGCCAACCTCATGGGGGCGACGACTAATGAAAAACTGTTTTTT.

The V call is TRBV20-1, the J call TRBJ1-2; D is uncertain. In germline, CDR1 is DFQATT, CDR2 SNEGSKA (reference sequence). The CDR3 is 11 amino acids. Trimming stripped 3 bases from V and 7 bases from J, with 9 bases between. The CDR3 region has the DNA TGCAGTGCTAGTCCCGGGGTTGGCTACACCTTC. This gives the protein CSASPGVGYTF.

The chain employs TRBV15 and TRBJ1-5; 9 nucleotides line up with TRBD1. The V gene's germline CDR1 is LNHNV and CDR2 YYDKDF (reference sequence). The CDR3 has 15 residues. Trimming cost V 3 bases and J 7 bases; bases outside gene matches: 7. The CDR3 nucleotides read TGTGCCACCAGCAGTAACAGGGGGCGAGGGCAGCCCCAGCATTTT. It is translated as CATSSNRGRGQPQHF.

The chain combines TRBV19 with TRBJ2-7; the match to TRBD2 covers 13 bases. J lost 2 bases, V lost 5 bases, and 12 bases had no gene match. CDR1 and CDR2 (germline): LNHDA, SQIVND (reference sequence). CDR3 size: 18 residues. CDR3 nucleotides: TGTGCCAGTAGTCTCGGACTAGCGGGGGAGGGTCGGGCCTACGAGCAGTACTTC. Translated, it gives CASSLGLAGEGRAYEQYF.

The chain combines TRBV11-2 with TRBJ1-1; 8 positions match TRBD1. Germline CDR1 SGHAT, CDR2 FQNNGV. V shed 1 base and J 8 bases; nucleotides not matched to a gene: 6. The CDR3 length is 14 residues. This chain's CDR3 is CASSLVGRGREAFF. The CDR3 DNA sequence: TGTGCCAGCAGCTTAGTGGGCAGGGGGCGGGAAGCTTTCTTT.